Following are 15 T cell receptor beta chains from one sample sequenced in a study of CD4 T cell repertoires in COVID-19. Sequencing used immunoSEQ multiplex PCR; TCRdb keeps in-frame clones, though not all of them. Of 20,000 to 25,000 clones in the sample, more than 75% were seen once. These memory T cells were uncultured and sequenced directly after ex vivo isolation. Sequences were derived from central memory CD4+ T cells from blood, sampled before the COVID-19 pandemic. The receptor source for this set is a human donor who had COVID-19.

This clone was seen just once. The chain's CDR3 is CASSLPGQGPHEQYF. CDR3 nucleotides: TGTGCCAGCAGCTTACCGGGACAGGGGCCCCACGAGCAGTACTTC. The chain recombines TRBV5-4 with TRBJ2-7; TRBD1 agrees at 10 bases. The CDR3 has 15 amino acids. Germline V lookup: CDR1 SGHNT, CDR2 YYREEE (reference sequence). Unmatched junction bases numbered 7, after V lost 2 bases and J lost 5 bases. The full variable domain, completed using reference TRBV5-4 and TRBJ2-7, is ETGVTQSPTHLIKTRGQQVTLRCSSQSGHNTVSWYQQALGQGPQFIFQYYREEENGRGNFPPRFSGLQFPNYSSELNVNALELDDSALYLCASSLPGQGPHEQYFGPGTRLTVT.

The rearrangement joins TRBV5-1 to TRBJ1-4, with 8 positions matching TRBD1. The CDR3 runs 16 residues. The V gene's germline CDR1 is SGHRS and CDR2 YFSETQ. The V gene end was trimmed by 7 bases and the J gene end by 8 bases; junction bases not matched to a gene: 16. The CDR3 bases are TGCGCCAGCCGGAGGGGGGATGGACAGGGCTGGGAAAAACTGTTTTTT. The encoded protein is CASRRGDGQGWEKLFF.

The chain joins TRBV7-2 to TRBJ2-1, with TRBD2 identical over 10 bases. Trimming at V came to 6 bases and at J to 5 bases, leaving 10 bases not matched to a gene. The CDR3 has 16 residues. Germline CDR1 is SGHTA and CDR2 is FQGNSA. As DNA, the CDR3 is TGTGCCAGCAGGTTCCGCGGCGGACTAGCGGACAATGAGCAGTTCTTC. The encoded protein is CASRFRGGLADNEQFF.

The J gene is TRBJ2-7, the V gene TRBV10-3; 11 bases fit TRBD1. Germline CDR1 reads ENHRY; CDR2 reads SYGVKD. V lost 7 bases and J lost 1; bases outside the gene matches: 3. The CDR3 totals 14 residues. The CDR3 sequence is CAITGTGGSYEQYF. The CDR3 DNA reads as TGTGCCATCACCGGGACAGGGGGTTCCTACGAGCAGTACTTC.

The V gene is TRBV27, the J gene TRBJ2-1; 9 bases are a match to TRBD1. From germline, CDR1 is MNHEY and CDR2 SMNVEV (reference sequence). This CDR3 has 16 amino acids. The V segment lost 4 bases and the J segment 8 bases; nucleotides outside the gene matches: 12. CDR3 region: CASSYEGGQGGHEQFF. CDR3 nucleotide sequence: TGTGCCAGCAGTTACGAGGGGGGACAGGGAGGGCATGAGCAGTTCTTC.

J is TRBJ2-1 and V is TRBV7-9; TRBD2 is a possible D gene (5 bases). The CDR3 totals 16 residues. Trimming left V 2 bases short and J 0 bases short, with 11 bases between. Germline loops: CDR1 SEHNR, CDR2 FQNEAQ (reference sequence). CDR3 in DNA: TGTGCCAGCAGCTTAAGGCGAGCGGCCTCCTACAATGAGCAGTTCTTC. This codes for CASSLRRAASYNEQFF. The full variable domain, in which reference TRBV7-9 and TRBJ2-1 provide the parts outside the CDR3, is DTGVSQNPRHKITKRGQNVTFRCDPISEHNRLYWYRQTLGQGPEFLTYFQNEAQLEKSRLLSDRFSAERPKGSFSTLEIQRTEQGDSAMYLCASSLRRAASYNEQFFGPGTRLTVL.

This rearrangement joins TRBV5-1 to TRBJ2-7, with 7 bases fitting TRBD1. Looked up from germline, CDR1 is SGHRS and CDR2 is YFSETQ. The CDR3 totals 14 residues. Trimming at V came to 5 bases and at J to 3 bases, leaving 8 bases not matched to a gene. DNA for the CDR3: TGCGCCAGCAGACCAACCGGACAGGACTACGAGCAGTACTTC. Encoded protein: CASRPTGQDYEQYF.

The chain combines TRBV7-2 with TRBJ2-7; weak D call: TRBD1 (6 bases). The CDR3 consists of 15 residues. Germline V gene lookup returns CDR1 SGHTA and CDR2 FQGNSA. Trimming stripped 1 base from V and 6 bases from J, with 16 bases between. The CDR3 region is CASSLGGHNLLEQYF. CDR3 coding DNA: TGTGCCAGCAGCTTAGGGGGACATAACCTCCTCGAGCAGTACTTC.

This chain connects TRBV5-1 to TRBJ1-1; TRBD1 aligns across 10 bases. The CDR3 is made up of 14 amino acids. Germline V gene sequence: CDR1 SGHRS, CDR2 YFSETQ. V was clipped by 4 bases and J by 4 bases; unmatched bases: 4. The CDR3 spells CASSTGQGFTEAFF. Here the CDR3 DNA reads TGCGCCAGCAGCACGGGACAGGGGTTCACTGAAGCTTTCTTT. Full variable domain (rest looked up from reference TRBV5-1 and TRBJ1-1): KAGVTQTPRYLIKTRGQQVTLSCSPISGHRSVSWYQQTPGQGLQFLFEYFSETQRNKGNFPGRFSGRQFSNSRSEMNVSTLELGDSALYLCASSTGQGFTEAFFGQGTRLTVV.

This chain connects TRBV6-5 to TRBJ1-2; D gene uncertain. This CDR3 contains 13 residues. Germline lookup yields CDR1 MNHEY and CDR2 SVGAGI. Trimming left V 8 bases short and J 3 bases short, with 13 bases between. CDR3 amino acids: CASRLMEDYGYTF. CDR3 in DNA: TGTGCCAGCCGACTCATGGAAGACTATGGCTACACCTTC.

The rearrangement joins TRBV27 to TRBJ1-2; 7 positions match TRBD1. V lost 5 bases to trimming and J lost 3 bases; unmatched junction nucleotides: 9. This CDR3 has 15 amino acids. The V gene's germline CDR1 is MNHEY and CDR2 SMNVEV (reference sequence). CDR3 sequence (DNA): TGTGCCAGCAGTCCACAGGGGATAGTTGACTATGGCTACACCTTC. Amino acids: CASSPQGIVDYGYTF.

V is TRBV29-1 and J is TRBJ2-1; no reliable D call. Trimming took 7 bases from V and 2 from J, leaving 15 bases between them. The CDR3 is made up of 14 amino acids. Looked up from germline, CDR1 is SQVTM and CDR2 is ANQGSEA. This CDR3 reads CSDLPLGPYNEQFF. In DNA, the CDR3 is TGCAGCGATCTTCCTCTAGGCCCCTACAATGAGCAGTTCTTC.

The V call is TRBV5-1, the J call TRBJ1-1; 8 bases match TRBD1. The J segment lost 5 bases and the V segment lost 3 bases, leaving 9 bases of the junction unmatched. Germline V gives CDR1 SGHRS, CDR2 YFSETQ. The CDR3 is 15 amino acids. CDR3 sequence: CASSSRTGSLTEAFF. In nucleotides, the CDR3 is TGCGCCAGCAGCTCCCGGACAGGGAGCCTGACTGAAGCTTTCTTT. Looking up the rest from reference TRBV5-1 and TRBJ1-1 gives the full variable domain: KAGVTQTPRYLIKTRGQQVTLSCSPISGHRSVSWYQQTPGQGLQFLFEYFSETQRNKGNFPGRFSGRQFSNSRSEMNVSTLELGDSALYLCASSSRTGSLTEAFFGQGTRLTVV.

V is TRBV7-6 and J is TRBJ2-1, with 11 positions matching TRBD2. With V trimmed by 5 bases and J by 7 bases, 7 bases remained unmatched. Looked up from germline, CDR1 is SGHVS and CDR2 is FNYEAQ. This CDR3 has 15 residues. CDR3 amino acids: CASSISGGAENEQFF. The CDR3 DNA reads TGTGCCAGCAGCATTAGCGGGGGGGCTGAGAATGAGCAGTTCTTC.

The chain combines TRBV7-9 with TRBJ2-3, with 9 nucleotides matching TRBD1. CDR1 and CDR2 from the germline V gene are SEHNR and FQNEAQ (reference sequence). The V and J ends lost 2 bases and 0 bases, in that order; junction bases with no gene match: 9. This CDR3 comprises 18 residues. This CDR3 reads CASSLFRGTGLSTDTQYF. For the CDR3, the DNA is TGTGCCAGCAGCTTATTTCGAGGGACAGGGCTAAGCACAGATACGCAGTATTTT.